This paragraph covers one T cell receptor (beta chain) sequence. The specificity of this receptor is unknown. No much larger clone is present one base from it, and per-base qualities are unavailable. According to the study, the label for this sample's time point signals: baseline before first vaccination. Vaccinee samples were obtained from the UK trials COV001 and COV002, which included a single-blind randomized controlled phase 2/3 trial of AZD1222 (ChAdOx1 nCoV-19) in healthy adults. For TCRbeta chain sequencing, PBMC samples were collected from trial participants at day 0 and at day 28 after the second dose. CDR1 and CDR2, looked up from the germline V gene, are SNHLY and FYNNEI. V and J lose 11 bases and 5 bases, and a span of 27 bases separates them. Including cysteine and phenylalanine, the CDR3 has 16 amino acids. CDR3 DNA only is kept here, 48 bases in frame from base 1. These data belong to a study of T cell responses to AZD1222 COVID-19 vaccine (dated by TCRdb to the early 2020s). Broadly, across the study: AZD1222 recipients whose second dose came at about 4 weeks and those whose second dose came at about 12 weeks were combined into one group, since spike-specific TCR depth and breadth did not differ between the two schedules. TCR sequencing covered 233 trial participants: 200 to 210 given two doses of AZD1222 and about 26 given two doses of MenACWY control vaccine. Enrollment into the trials was organized by age into subgroups of 18-55, 56-69 and 70-plus years, and those subgroups contained roughly 150, 30 and 60 TCR-sequenced participants, respectively. Overall study results and their limits: In the small 56-69-year group, the increase in depth fell short of significance, most likely because of low power. Because no samples from the day 14 peak response were available, repertoires could be characterized only after the peak T cell response. Most participants were white British and females outnumbered males, and the authors suggested that clonal diversity may have been underestimated. Epitopes outside the regions mutated in the B.1.351 and B.1.1.7 variants were reportedly recognized by nearly half of the unique spike-specific TCRs. A significant rise in spike-specific TCR breadth and depth was observed after two AZD1222 doses relative to day 0 and relative to MenACWY recipients. The vaccine-associated CD4 TCRs covered the entire spike protein, and the dominant responses fell in regions 160-218 and 743-854. Only a handful of AZD1222 recipients were SARS-CoV-2 seropositive at baseline, limiting conclusions about previously exposed vaccinees.

The CDR3 regions of human TCRbeta chains were analyzed by immunosequencing. In the authors' own workflow: TCRs in the repertoires were matched against a reference library of SARS-CoV-2-specific TCRs that had been generated with the MIRA antigen-specificity platform. Breadth was defined as the fraction of unique TCRs that were SARS-CoV-2-associated. Depth was defined as the fraction of total T cells that were SARS-CoV-2-associated. Using the MIRA data, each spike-specific TCR was assigned both to the spike region to which the TCR was reactive and to a CD4 or CD8 class. Log10-transformed breadth and depth values were compared by one-way ANOVA with Sidak's multiple comparisons tests. In TCRdb, the immuneACCESS table is reduced to in-frame sequences with V and J assigned. These tables do not hold every clone; where another copy was compared, an unresolved V gene accounts for under half, and the others remain unexplained. The V and J calls and the clone size are those of that table, but D and trimming were determined from the DNA. In this sample the table shows approximately 170,000 clones, around 90% of which occur a single time. Less than 5.5% of the sample lies in the top ten.

This clonotype was obtained from an adult in good health. The chain links TRBV2 with TRBJ1-1; 5 matching bases give a weak D call of TRBD1. The sequencing here drew on peripheral blood, taken on day 0 of AZD1222 vaccination. The nucleotide sequence is given as TGTGCCGGCTTAAAAAGGGCAGGGTGGTATGATACTGAAGCTTTCTTT. Its translation reads: CAGLKRAGWYDTEAFF.